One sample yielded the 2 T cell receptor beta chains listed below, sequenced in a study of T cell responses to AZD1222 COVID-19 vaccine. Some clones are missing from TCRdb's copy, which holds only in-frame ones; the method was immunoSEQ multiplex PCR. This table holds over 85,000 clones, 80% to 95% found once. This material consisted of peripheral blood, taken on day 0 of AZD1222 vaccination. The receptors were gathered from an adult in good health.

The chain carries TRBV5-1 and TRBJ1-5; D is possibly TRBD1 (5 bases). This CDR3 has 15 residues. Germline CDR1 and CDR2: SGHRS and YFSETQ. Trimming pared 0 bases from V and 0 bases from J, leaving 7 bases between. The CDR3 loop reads CASSLGQYSNQPQHF. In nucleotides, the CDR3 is TGCGCCAGCAGCTTGGGACAGTATAGCAATCAGCCCCAGCATTTT.

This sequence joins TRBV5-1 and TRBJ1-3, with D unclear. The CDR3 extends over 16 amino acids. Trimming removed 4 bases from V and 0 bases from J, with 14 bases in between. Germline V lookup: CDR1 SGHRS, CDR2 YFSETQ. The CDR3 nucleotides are TGCGCCAGCAGCCCTTATGCCCAGAGCTCTGGAAACACCATATATTTT. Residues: CASSPYAQSSGNTIYF.